The subject of this entry is one T cell receptor (beta chain). Its antigen is unknown. The sample originates from a study of T cells expressing NK-cell markers (dated by TCRdb to about 2020). As for the study more broadly: Three sorted T-cell subsets (CD3+CD56+NKG2C+, CD3+CD56+NKG2C- and CD3+CD56-NKG2C+) from roughly 8 donors had their TCR beta-chain repertoires profiled. Of the eight sequenced donors, seven were found to be HCMV-seropositive and one was found to be HCMV-seronegative. The eight sequenced donors were randomly selected healthy volunteers, three men and five women. The libraries were sequenced on Illumina HiSeq 2000/2500, MiSeq or NextSeq, producing 2 x 150 bp reads.

Instrument on record: Illumina HiSeq 2000. 5'RACE template switching, by which a universal primer site and unique molecular identifiers were added, was used to make TCR beta cDNA libraries. cDNA synthesis was primed from the TCR beta constant segment and was followed by two successive PCR amplification steps. In the source study's methods: MIGEC was used to demultiplex reads and group reads by UMI, and MiTCR was used to assemble and quantify clonotypes. To remove erroneous sequences, TCR cDNA sequences were retained only when supported by two or more reads. The tcR package was used for downstream repertoire analysis, and clonotypes were matched across fractions by CDR3 nucleotide sequence plus V segment. VDJmatch was used to annotate antigen specificity against VDJdb, with one amino acid substitution in CDR3 permitted. Each entry corresponds to one CDR3 protein sequence from reads that TCRdb reprocessed, and DNA is not given. The V and J calls were not made by the authors but by TCRdb's processing. The record for this sample contains 130,000 to 150,000 distinct CDR3 sequences. Approximately 12% of the sample is in the top ten clones.

From cysteine to phenylalanine, the CDR3 is 14 amino acids long. The coding DNA is unavailable. From the germline V gene, CDR1 is SGHDT and CDR2 is YYEEEE. Paper-wide results and their limitations: In five to seven donors, the dominant CD3+CD56+NKG2C+ clonotypes were among the top 10 CD8+ clonotypes and accounted for about 1.0-7.0% of CD8+ T cells. Those dominant clonotypes were again the most abundant among CD3+CD56-NKG2C+ cells in a few donors, at about 28.3-60.1%. Whether the expanded NKG2C-expressing T cell clones were specific for HCMV antigens remained unclear.

A commercial ELISA kit detecting HCMV-specific IgG in serum was used to determine HCMV serostatus. Ficoll density gradient centrifugation was used to isolate peripheral blood mononuclear cells from blood. This chain joins TRBV5-6 to TRBJ2-1. This sequence was found in a man younger than 30 in good health. Donor details come from another sample of the same person, matched by shared clones. The material sequenced was blood T cells: a sorted CD56 or NKG2C T cell subset, CD4+ or CD8+ T cells, or bulk PBMC T cells (not recorded which). CDR3 loop: CASSYKSSYNEQFF. Where the CDR3 stops, the reference TRBV5-6 and TRBJ2-1 genes take over; the full variable domain is DAGVTQSPTHLIKTRGQQVTLRCSPKSGHDTVSWYQQALGQGPQFIFQYYEEEERQRGNFPDRFSGHQFPNYSSELNVNALLLGDSALYLCASSYKSSYNEQFFGPGTRLTVL.